This T cell receptor (beta chain) was observed in a study of T cells after yellow fever vaccination. Study information: Low-cell-number fractions underwent preparation using SMART-Seq v4 Ultra Low Input. Study conclusions and caveats: A faster peak, day 5 versus 15, was reached by the weaker secondary response. Most clones from primary vaccination resurfaced after the booster (around 97% CD4, over 85% CD8).

This CDR3 contains 17 residues. The ends were cut back, 6 bases at V and 6 bases at J, with 25 bases in the middle. Germline assignment: CDR1 PRHDT and CDR2 FYEKMQ (reference sequence). This clonotype appeared a few times. The study made its TCR cDNA through 5'RACE template switching. That step introduced a universal primer site along with UMIs. TCRdb reanalysed the 5' RACE reads using MiXCR and keeps one entry per CDR3 protein. This table holds 80,000 to 100,000 distinct CDR3 sequences, about 8.2% found once. The V call is TRBV13, the J call TRBJ2-3; D call uncertain. This receptor was identified in a man in his late teens or twenties who received the YFV17D yellow fever vaccine. The source material was CD8+ T cells not binding an NS4B(214-222) dextramer, sorted from PBMCs, sampled more than 14 days after the first yellow fever vaccination. The CDR3 sequence is CASSPNRNREVTDTQYF. In DNA form, the CDR3 reads TGTGCCAGCAGTCCCAACCGGAACAGAGAAGTAACGGATACGCAGTATTTT.